The 21 T cell receptor beta chains below all came from one sample that was sequenced in a study of OX40 agonist ivuxolimab in advanced cancers. Assay used: immunoSEQ multiplex PCR; TCRdb lists only in-frame clones, some missing. In the table there are 35,000 to 55,000 clones, around 82% of which are singletons. The sequencing used CD4+ or CD8+ T cells sorted from blood, collected in a trial of the OX40 agonist ivuxolimab. The receptors come from an adult with an advanced solid tumor such as melanoma, head and neck, liver or kidney cancer.

J is TRBJ1-1 and V is TRBV28; no definite D call. Germline V lookup: CDR1 MDHEN, CDR2 SYDVKM. The ends were cut back, 3 bases at V and 4 bases at J, with 12 bases in the middle. The CDR3 has 14 residues. CDR3 nucleotide sequence: TGTGCCAGCAGTTTTTCGCCCGGGTTCACTGAAGCTTTCTTT. Protein sequence: CASSFSPGFTEAFF.

The V and J genes are TRBV11-2 and TRBJ1-4; D possibly corresponds to TRBD1 (5 bases). The V end lost 5 bases, the J end lost 8 bases, and 18 bases lay between the germline ends. The germline CDR1 and CDR2 sequences are SGHAT and FQNNGV. The CDR3 has 15 amino acids. The CDR3 protein is CASSPGTFEEEKLFF. As DNA, the CDR3 is TGTGCCAGCAGCCCGGGGACGTTTGAAGAGGAAAAACTGTTTTTT.

The V gene is TRBV14, the J gene TRBJ2-3, with 7 bases fitting TRBD1. Germline-derived CDR1 and CDR2 are SGHDN and FVKESK. The CDR3 totals 17 residues. With 0 bases clipped from V and 6 bases from J, the junction kept 12 bases outside the gene matches. CDR3 sequence: CASSQDFGTARSDTQYF. The CDR3 bases are TGTGCCAGCAGCCAAGATTTCGGGACAGCTCGATCCGATACGCAGTATTTT.

This sequence joins TRBV7-3 and TRBJ2-2; D is uncertain. This CDR3 comprises 13 residues. Germline V gene lookup returns CDR1 SGHTA and CDR2 FQGTGA. Trimming stripped 6 bases from V and 3 bases from J, with 8 bases between. This CDR3 is CASSTVHTGELFF. Written as DNA, the CDR3 is TGTGCCAGCAGTACGGTCCACACCGGGGAGCTGTTTTTT. Full variable domain (rest looked up from reference TRBV7-3 and TRBJ2-2): GAGVSQTPSNKVTEKGKYVELRCDPISGHTALYWYRQSLGQGPEFLIYFQGTGAADDSGLPNDRFFAVRPEGSVSTLKIQRTERGDSAVYLCASSTVHTGELFFGEGSRLTVL.

This clone has a handful of counts. The V gene is TRBV28, the J gene TRBJ2-7; D is unclear. V shed 4 bases and J shed 4 bases, with 23 bases lying between them. Germline V CDR1 and CDR2: MDHEN, SYDVKM. CDR3 length: 17 amino acids. The DNA for the CDR3 is TGTGCCAGCAGTTCCTACTTGGGTCTCCCTTTAGATTACGAGCAGTACTTC. Translated: CASSSYLGLPLDYEQYF.

The chain carries TRBV7-2 and TRBJ2-3; D is ambiguous. CDR3 length: 13 amino acids. The germline V gene has CDR1 SGHTA and CDR2 FQGNSA. Trimming pared 0 bases from V and 5 bases from J, leaving 6 bases between. As DNA, the CDR3 is TGTGCCAGCAGCTTAGCCAAAGTAGATACGCAGTATTTT. Translation gives CASSLAKVDTQYF.

The chain couples TRBV2 to TRBJ1-2, with 7 positions matching TRBD1. The length of the CDR3 is 13 residues. Germline loops: CDR1 SNHLY, CDR2 FYNNEI. J gave up 6 bases and V 6 bases, and 7 bases lay outside the gene matches. The CDR3 here is CASSARDSNGYTF. In DNA form, the CDR3 reads TGTGCCAGCAGCGCAAGGGACAGCAATGGCTACACCTTC.

This clone was counted between two and nine times. The rearrangement uses TRBV2 and TRBJ2-5, with D perhaps matching TRBD2 (5 bases). Trimming removed 2 bases at V and 3 bases at J, with 19 bases between. The CDR3 is 17 residues long. Germline V gene data show CDR1 as SNHLY and CDR2 as FYNNEI. CDR3 sequence (DNA): TGTGCCAGCAGTGAACCCTTAGTTAGCGCGGACGAAGAGACCCAGTACTTC. It yields the protein CASSEPLVSADEETQYF.

The V and J genes are TRBV7-6 and TRBJ2-1; D may match TRBD1 or TRBD2 (5 bases each). The V end lost 5 bases, the J end lost 5 bases, and 10 bases lay between the germline ends. From germline, CDR1 is SGHVS and CDR2 FNYEAQ. This CDR3 is 13 amino acids long. CDR3 in amino acids: CASSPGRNNEQFF. The DNA for the CDR3 is TGTGCCAGCAGCCCGGGGCGGAACAATGAGCAGTTCTTC.

The chain couples TRBV14 to TRBJ2-1, with D perhaps matching TRBD1 or TRBD2 (5 bases each). Trimming left V 4 bases short and J 5 bases short, with 15 bases between. The CDR3 is 15 amino acids. Germline CDR1 SGHDN, CDR2 FVKESK. Written as DNA, the CDR3 is TGTGCCAGCAGCCCCCCCGGGACGATCAACAATGAGCAGTTCTTC. Its protein product is CASSPPGTINNEQFF.

This rearrangement joins TRBV2 to TRBJ1-6; no reliable D call. Between the trimmed V and J ends, which lost 6 bases and 9 bases, there was a span of 18 bases. The CDR3 is 15 amino acids. CDR1 and CDR2 from the germline V gene are SNHLY and FYNNEI. The DNA of the CDR3 is TGTGCCAGCAGGGATCAGTCGGTAGCGGGTTCACCCCTCCACTTT. Translated: CASRDQSVAGSPLHF.

This chain's CDR3 is CASSPSGGGETQYF. The CDR3 DNA sequence: TGTGCCAGCTCACCAAGCGGGGGGGGAGAGACCCAGTACTTC. This sequence joins TRBV18 and TRBJ2-5; 10 bases map to TRBD2. The CDR3 consists of 14 residues. V shed 2 bases and J 4 bases; nucleotides not matched to a gene: 1. CDR1 and CDR2 (germline): KGHSH, LQKENI.

This chain joins TRBV5-3 and TRBJ1-6; tentatively, D is TRBD1 (6 bases). TRBV5-3 is noted as an ORF with a role that remains uncertain. V gave up 3 bases and J gave up 6 bases, with 16 bases separating them. CDR3 length equals 16 residues. CDR3 region: CARSSTGKVSNSPLHF. The DNA for the CDR3 is TGTGCCAGAAGCTCAACAGGGAAAGTAAGTAATTCACCCCTCCACTTT.

The chain couples TRBV27 to TRBJ2-4, with 8 bases aligning to TRBD1. Trimming took 6 bases from V and 2 from J; bases not matched to a gene: 12. Germline V CDR1 and CDR2: MNHEY, SMNVEV (reference sequence). This CDR3 contains 17 residues. The CDR3 region is CASSPTGTGFTKNIQYF. The CDR3 coding sequence is TGTGCCAGCAGCCCAACCGGGACAGGATTTACCAAAAACATTCAGTACTTC.

This clone appeared a single time. V is TRBV18 and J is TRBJ1-2; tentatively, D is TRBD1 (5 bases). The length of the CDR3 is 12 residues. CDR1 is KGHSH, CDR2 LQKENI, per germline. V lost 4 bases to trimming and J lost 4 bases, with 7 bases between them. CDR3 DNA sequence: TGTGCCAGCTCACGGGACGTCTATGGCTACACCTTC. Amino acid sequence: CASSRDVYGYTF.

The chain joins TRBV28 to TRBJ2-5; D is uncertain. V lost 3 bases and J lost 1, with 9 bases in between. This CDR3 region has 14 residues. Germline CDR1 MDHEN, CDR2 SYDVKM. The CDR3 is CASSLRIFQETQYF. The CDR3 region has the DNA TGTGCCAGCAGTTTGCGAATATTCCAAGAGACCCAGTACTTC.

This clone came up once. The chain is built from TRBV9 and TRBJ2-2; TRBD2 agrees at 10 bases. Germline V gene sequence: CDR1 SGDLS, CDR2 YYNGEE. J was trimmed by 7 bases and V by 0 bases; bases with no gene match: 3. This CDR3 has 15 amino acids. The CDR3 region has the DNA TGTGCCAGCAGCGTAGAAGCGGGAGGGCGCGGGGAGCTGTTTTTT. This encodes CASSVEAGGRGELFF.

The chain carries TRBV7-9 and TRBJ1-2, with 8 bases fitting TRBD1. With 1 base clipped from V and 8 bases from J, the junction kept 15 bases outside the gene matches. The CDR3 totals 17 residues. Germline V gives CDR1 SEHNR, CDR2 FQNEAQ (reference sequence). CDR3 amino acids: CASSLVPFGQGEFGYTF. For the CDR3, the DNA is TGTGCCAGCAGCTTAGTTCCCTTCGGACAGGGCGAGTTCGGCTACACCTTC.

CDR3 DNA: TGCAGTGTCGCCTACGTCGAGCAGTACTTC. Its translation is CSVAYVEQYF. The chain employs TRBV20-1 and TRBJ2-7; D ambiguous. Trimming took off 7 bases at V and 6 bases at J, with 10 bases between the two ends. The CDR3 runs to 10 residues. Germline V gives CDR1 DFQATT, CDR2 SNEGSKA (reference sequence).

The rearrangement joins TRBV30 to TRBJ2-1; a possible D gene is TRBD2 (7 bases). CDR1 GTSNPN and CDR2 SVGIG come from the germline V gene (reference sequence). The CDR3 has 20 amino acids. V was trimmed by 0 bases and J by 4 bases, leaving 28 bases between them. The CDR3 region has the DNA TGTGCCTGGAGTGTACTCGGGGGGCTGGCGAACGGGATCAATTACAATGAGCAGTTCTTC. As protein: CAWSVLGGLANGINYNEQFF. Together with reference TRBV30 and TRBJ2-1, the CDR3 gives the full variable domain: SQTIHQWPATLVQPVGSPLSLECTVEGTSNPNLYWYRQAAGRGLQLLFYSVGIGQISSEVPQNLSASRPQDRQFILSSKKLLLSDSGFYLCAWSVLGGLANGINYNEQFFGPGTRLTVL.

This clone was observed a handful of times. The CDR3 loop reads CASSLAGSSQETQYF. Written as DNA, the CDR3 is TGTGCCAGCAGCTTAGCCGGCAGCTCCCAAGAGACCCAGTACTTC. The chain links TRBV7-2 to TRBJ2-5; D call uncertain. The V gene lost 0 bases and the J gene lost 1 base, with 9 bases spanning the gap. The CDR3 length is 15 residues. CDR1 is SGHTA, CDR2 FQGNSA, per germline. Using reference TRBV7-2 and TRBJ2-5 for the parts outside the CDR3, the full variable domain is GAGVSQSPSNKVTEKGKDVELRCDPISGHTALYWYRQSLGQGLEFLIYFQGNSAPDKSGLPSDRFSAERTGGSVSTLTIQRTQQEDSAVYLCASSLAGSSQETQYFGPGTRLLVL.